This T cell receptor beta chain was identified during a study of T cell responses to AZD1222 COVID-19 vaccine. Only in-frame clones appear in the TCRdb table, and some are missing; sequencing was by immunoSEQ multiplex PCR. Of 150,000 to 200,000 clones in the sample, around nine tenths were seen once. Comments on this clone: What it binds is unknown.

Overall study results and limits: With two AZD1222 doses given, Spike-specific TCR breadth and depth both rose.

V lost 6 bases to trimming and J lost 0 bases; unmatched junction nucleotides: 10. Germline CDR1 is SEHNR and CDR2 is FQNEAQ (reference sequence). This CDR3 has 17 residues. The chain carries TRBV7-9 and TRBJ2-1; TRBD1 agrees at 8 bases. The receptor was isolated from an adult who received the MenACWY meningococcal vaccine as a control. The sample consisted of peripheral blood, taken 28 days after the second dose of the MenACWY control vaccine. CDR3 in amino acids: CASRPSGGLSSYNEQFF. DNA of the CDR3: TGTGCCAGCAGACCATCAGGGGGCCTGAGCTCCTACAATGAGCAGTTCTTC.